The next 28 T cell receptor beta chains were all read from a single sample in a study of blood T cell repertoires in COVID-19. Repertoires were generated with immunoSEQ multiplex PCR, while TCRdb's copy carries only in-frame clones and drops some. There are approximately 430,000 clones in the sample; roughly 89% occur only once, and about 1.5% lies in the top ten. Sequenced material: peripheral blood. Every receptor here comes from a woman in her 30s with active or convalescent COVID-19.

CDR3 nucleotide sequence: TGTGCCAGTAGTATAGCCCCCTTCACTGAAGCTTTCTTT. This sequence encodes CASSIAPFTEAFF. The V call is TRBV19, the J call TRBJ1-1; no clear D. V was shortened by 1 base and J by 4 bases, with 7 bases between the two germline ends. Germline V lookup: CDR1 LNHDA, CDR2 SQIVND (reference sequence). The CDR3 runs 13 residues. Together with reference TRBV19 and TRBJ1-1, the CDR3 gives the full variable domain: DGGITQSPKYLFRKEGQNVTLSCEQNLNHDAMYWYRQDPGQGLRLIYYSQIVNDFQKGDIAEGYSVSREKKESFPLTVTSAQKNPTAFYLCASSIAPFTEAFFGQGTRLTVV.

The gene calls are TRBV21-1 and TRBJ1-1; the D call TRBD1 from the table was never checked on the DNA. TRBV21-1 is a known pseudogene. The CDR3 is 15 amino acids. This chain's CDR3 is CASTLLRQGDTEAFF. Written as DNA, the CDR3 is TGTGCCAGCACCTTACTTAGACAGGGGGACACTGAAGCTTTCTTT.

The chain joins TRBV12-2 to TRBJ2-3; TRBD2, the D gene given by the table, was not confirmed from the DNA. TRBV12-2 has pseudogene status. This CDR3 is built from 15 residues. CDR3 DNA sequence: TGTGCAAGTCGCTTAGTAACTAGCGTGGTGGGGACGCAGTATTTT. As protein: CASRLVTSVVGTQYF.

The chain is built from TRBV15 and TRBJ2-4; 8 bases are a match to TRBD1. CDR3 length: 15 amino acids. The V and J ends lost 1 base and 7 bases, in that order; junction bases with no gene match: 6. Germline CDR1 LNHNV, CDR2 YYDKDF (reference sequence). The DNA of the CDR3 is TGTGCCACCAGCAGAGTAGGACAGGGCAGGAACATTCAGTACTTC. This sequence encodes CATSRVGQGRNIQYF. Filled out from reference TRBV15 and TRBJ2-4, the complete variable domain reads DAMVIQNPRYQVTQFGKPVTLSCSQTLNHNVMYWYQQKSSQAPKLLFHYYDKDFNNEADTPDNFQSRRPNTSFCFLDIRSPGLGDTAMYLCATSRVGQGRNIQYFGAGTRLSVL.

This sequence joins TRBV2 and TRBJ2-7, with TRBD2 matching 12 bases. The CDR3 sequence is 14 residues long. J was trimmed by 9 bases and V by 6 bases; bases with no gene match: 9. Germline CDR1 is SNHLY and CDR2 is FYNNEI. This CDR3 is CASRGLAGVLAQYF. As DNA, the CDR3 is TGTGCCAGCAGGGGACTAGCGGGCGTATTGGCGCAGTACTTC.

The chain combines TRBV6-5 with TRBJ1-2; 7 nucleotides line up with TRBD1. CDR1 is MNHEY and CDR2 is SVGAGI in the germline V gene. With V trimmed by 2 bases and J by 0 bases, 3 bases remained unmatched. This CDR3 contains 15 residues. CDR3: CASSYRTGANYGYTF. The CDR3 DNA is TGTGCCAGCAGTTACAGGACAGGAGCTAACTATGGCTACACCTTC.

The chain joins TRBV19 to TRBJ1-2, with D tentatively TRBD1 (6 bases). With 5 bases removed from V and 6 bases from J, the gap between germline ends came to 10 bases. The CDR3 length is 12 residues. Germline V lookup: CDR1 LNHDA, CDR2 SQIVND (reference sequence). The CDR3 loop is CASSEGVHGYTF. The CDR3 DNA sequence: TGTGCCAGTAGTGAGGGGGTCCATGGCTACACCTTC.

The chain has TRBV2 and TRBJ1-4, with D tentatively TRBD1 (6 bases). The V gene lost 6 bases and the J gene lost 7 bases, with 15 bases spanning the gap. This CDR3 has 14 amino acids. Germline loops: CDR1 SNHLY, CDR2 FYNNEI. CDR3 sequence reads: CASRTRGAVEKLFF. The CDR3 DNA reads as TGTGCCAGCAGGACCAGGGGAGCGGTTGAAAAACTGTTTTTT.

V is TRBV7-9 and J is TRBJ2-5; 15 bases agree with TRBD2. This CDR3 contains 17 residues. V lost 3 bases and J lost 5; bases outside the gene matches: 7. CDR1 is SEHNR and CDR2 is FQNEAQ in the germline V gene (reference sequence). The CDR3 sequence: CASSFGLAGGHHETQYF. DNA for the CDR3: TGTGCCAGCAGCTTCGGACTAGCGGGGGGGCATCATGAGACCCAGTACTTC.

In its sample, this clone was seen a few times. The genes are TRBV5-6 and TRBJ1-2; TRBD1 might be the D (6 bases). Germline CDR1 reads SGHDT; CDR2 reads YYEEEE. The CDR3 is 12 residues long. V gave up 4 bases and J gave up 4 bases, with 8 bases separating them. The chain's CDR3 is CASSRTVYGYTF. The CDR3 DNA sequence: TGTGCCAGCAGCCGGACAGTCTATGGCTACACCTTC. The full variable domain, with the rest looked up from reference TRBV5-6 and TRBJ1-2, is DAGVTQSPTHLIKTRGQQVTLRCSPKSGHDTVSWYQQALGQGPQFIFQYYEEEERQRGNFPDRFSGHQFPNYSSELNVNALLLGDSALYLCASSRTVYGYTFGSGTRLTVV.

The chain recombines TRBV30 with TRBJ2-7; 9 bases fit TRBD2. This CDR3 is 16 amino acids long. J lost 0 bases, V lost 0 bases, and 6 bases had no gene match. Looked up from germline, CDR1 is GTSNPN and CDR2 is SVGIG (reference sequence). The CDR3, as DNA: TGTGCCTGGAGTGTACCCGTACTAGCGGGCTCCTACGAGCAGTACTTC. Translating it yields CAWSVPVLAGSYEQYF.

The CDR3 sequence is CASSSSSYTQYF. The CDR3 DNA is TGTGCCAGCAGTTCTTCTAGTTATACGCAGTATTTT. V and J are TRBV12-3 or TRBV12-4 and TRBJ2-3, with unresolved D. V lost 4 bases to trimming and J lost 7 bases, with 9 bases between them. The CDR3 is made up of 12 amino acids.

This chain joins TRBV25-1 and TRBJ1-4; the match to TRBD1 covers 11 bases. CDR1 and CDR2 from the germline V gene are MGHDK and SYGVNS. V lost 6 bases, J lost 7 bases, and 7 bases stayed unmatched. The CDR3 contains 15 residues. The CDR3 sequence: CASSSSGQGAEKLFF. In DNA, the CDR3 is TGTGCCAGCAGCAGCAGCGGACAGGGGGCTGAAAAACTGTTTTTT.

The V and J genes are TRBV6-9 and TRBJ1-1, with TRBD1 matching 7 bases. Germline V CDR1 and CDR2: MNHGY, SVAAGI. The CDR3 has 14 residues. V dropped 0 bases and J dropped 9; count of bases not matched to a gene: 7. Here the CDR3 DNA reads TGTGCCAGCAGTTATTCAGAGGGGGCGAGGAAAGCTTTCTTT. Its protein product is CASSYSEGARKAFF.

The gene calls are TRBV28 and TRBJ1-2, with 7 positions matching TRBD1. V lost 1 base to trimming and J lost 5 bases; unmatched junction nucleotides: 7. Germline lookup yields CDR1 MDHEN and CDR2 SYDVKM. CDR3 length: 15 residues. The CDR3 spells CASSLYRGPLYGYTF. The CDR3, as DNA: TGTGCCAGCAGTTTATACAGGGGACCCTTATATGGCTACACCTTC.

This chain connects TRBV29-1 to TRBJ1-4; 8 positions agree with TRBD1. V shed 7 bases, J shed 8 bases, and the junction held 9 bases outside the gene matches. This CDR3 region has 13 residues. Germline CDR1 and CDR2: SQVTM and ANQGSEA. The CDR3 DNA reads as TGCAGCGGGGGGCAGGGGGCAAGAGAAAAACTGTTTTTT. This sequence encodes CSGGQGAREKLFF.

V and J are TRBV11-3 and TRBJ2-7; maybe TRBD2 (6 bases). Germline V gene lookup returns CDR1 SGHNT and CDR2 YENEEA. V shed 1 base and J shed 3 bases, with 7 bases lying between them. The CDR3 runs to 13 residues. CDR3 coding DNA: TGTGCCAGCAGCTTAGGGGGAGGCTACGAGCAGTACTTC. Translating gives CASSLGGGYEQYF.

The chain has TRBV18 and TRBJ2-5; the D is unclear. Trimming removed 6 bases from V and 5 bases from J, with 10 bases in between. The CDR3 is 12 amino acids. Germline loops: CDR1 KGHSH, CDR2 LQKENI. The CDR3 bases are TGTGCCAGCTCTTCGGGTACTGAGACCCAGTACTTC. Its translation: CASSSGTETQYF.

The rearrangement uses TRBV28 and TRBJ1-6; 7 bases align to TRBD1. This CDR3 region has 14 residues. In germline, CDR1 is MDHEN, CDR2 SYDVKM. The junction had 6 bases not matched to a gene; V was cut back by 6 bases and J by 7 bases. Written as DNA, the CDR3 is TGTGCCAGCAGGACAGGGCAGGAAAATTCACCCCTCCACTTT. Protein sequence: CASRTGQENSPLHF. Drawing the rest from reference TRBV28 and TRBJ1-6, the complete variable domain is DVKVTQSSRYLVKRTGEKVFLECVQDMDHENMFWYRQDPGLGLRLIYFSYDVKMKEKGDIPEGYSVSREKKERFSLILESASTNQTSMYLCASRTGQENSPLHFGNGTRLTVT.

This chain links TRBV9 with TRBJ1-3; D not certain. Per germline, CDR1 SGDLS and CDR2 YYNGEE. This CDR3 comprises 13 residues. V was clipped by 3 bases and J by 10 bases, with 14 bases between them. In DNA form, the CDR3 reads TGTGCCAGCAGCGCGACTACCGGTGGGACCATATATTTT. Its protein product is CASSATTGGTIYF.

This clone was counted a single time. This sequence joins TRBV3-1 (or the pseudogene TRBV3-2) and TRBJ2-1; possibly TRBD2 for D (6 bases). The CDR3 runs to 16 residues. V lost 1 base and J lost 4, with 14 bases in between. From germline, CDR1 is LGHDT and CDR2 YNNKEL (reference sequence). In DNA, the CDR3 is TGTGCCAGCAGCCAAGGGGACTCCCGCTCTTACAATGAGCAGTTCTTC. Amino acids: CASSQGDSRSYNEQFF.

Note on this clone: Other DNA sequences from this sample encode an identical CDR3 as well. This sequence joins TRBV6-2 or TRBV6-3 and TRBJ2-1, with TRBD1 matching over 8 bases. The CDR3 has 15 residues. Germline V gives CDR1 MNHEY, CDR2 SVGEGT. V lost 2 bases, J lost 0 bases, and 0 bases stayed unmatched. Written as DNA, the CDR3 is TGTGCCAGCAGTTACGGGACAGGCTCCTACAATGAGCAGTTCTTC. This encodes CASSYGTGSYNEQFF.

The rearrangement links TRBV4-1 to TRBJ2-5; D may be TRBD2 (5 bases). Between the trimmed V and J ends, which lost 4 bases and 4 bases, there was a span of 19 bases. CDR3 length: 16 amino acids. CDR1 MGHRA and CDR2 YSYEKL come from the germline V gene. The CDR3 region has the DNA TGCGCCAGCAGCCCCACTTCGCAACTAGTTGTAGAGACCCAGTACTTC. This codes for CASSPTSQLVVETQYF.

To note about this clone: The same CDR3 can be traced to other DNA sequences in this sample. The chain links TRBV5-1 to TRBJ1-1, with D perhaps matching TRBD1 (6 bases). This CDR3 comprises 14 residues. Trimming removed 0 bases from V and 1 base from J, with 7 bases in between. The germline gives CDR1 SGHRS, CDR2 YFSETQ. CDR3: CASSLGTANTEAFF. The DNA of the CDR3 is TGCGCCAGCAGCTTGGGGACAGCGAACACTGAAGCTTTCTTT.

This clone occurred once. The chain links TRBV5-4 to TRBJ2-1; the D gene is possibly TRBD1 (5 bases). In germline, CDR1 is SGHNT, CDR2 YYREEE (reference sequence). CDR3 length: 13 residues. The ends were cut back, 3 bases at V and 9 bases at J, with 13 bases in the middle. In DNA form, the CDR3 reads TGTGCCAGCAGCTCCCAGGGTCTGGGTGAGCAGTTCTTC. Translation gives CASSSQGLGEQFF. Full variable domain (remainder filled in from reference TRBV5-4 and TRBJ2-1): ETGVTQSPTHLIKTRGQQVTLRCSSQSGHNTVSWYQQALGQGPQFIFQYYREEENGRGNFPPRFSGLQFPNYSSELNVNALELDDSALYLCASSSQGLGEQFFGPGTRLTVL.

The chain links TRBV19 to TRBJ1-1, with 8 positions matching TRBD1. The CDR3 covers 17 residues. V was pared by 4 bases and J by 3 bases, with 13 bases of the junction left unmatched. Looked up from germline, CDR1 is LNHDA and CDR2 is SQIVND (reference sequence). CDR3 sequence reads: CASSRLPSQGGDTEAFF. DNA for the CDR3: TGTGCCAGTAGTAGGCTCCCTTCACAGGGGGGGGACACTGAAGCTTTCTTT.

This clone was counted a single time. The chain couples TRBV28 to TRBJ2-3; 12 bases map to TRBD2. CDR1 is MDHEN, CDR2 SYDVKM, per germline. J was trimmed by 0 bases and V by 6 bases; bases with no gene match: 7. The CDR3 length is 17 residues. CDR3 bases: TGTGCCAGCAGCGACCTAGCGGGAGGGGGTAGCACAGATACGCAGTATTTT. Translating it yields CASSDLAGGGSTDTQYF. Full variable domain (missing parts from reference TRBV28 and TRBJ2-3): DVKVTQSSRYLVKRTGEKVFLECVQDMDHENMFWYRQDPGLGLRLIYFSYDVKMKEKGDIPEGYSVSREKKERFSLILESASTNQTSMYLCASSDLAGGGSTDTQYFGPGTRLTVL.

This clone was detected only a few times. V and J are TRBV6-1 and TRBJ1-5, with D possibly matching TRBD1 (5 bases). This CDR3 comprises 13 residues. Germline V CDR1 and CDR2: MNHNS, SASEGT. V dropped 1 base and J dropped 7 bases, with 8 bases sitting between them. The CDR3 sequence is CASSEVRGQPQHF. The CDR3 DNA reads as TGTGCCAGCAGTGAAGTTAGGGGACAGCCCCAGCATTTT.